Below, 25 T cell receptor beta chains from the same sample are listed, as sequenced in a study of OX40 agonist ivuxolimab in advanced cancers. Only in-frame clones appear in the TCRdb table, and some are missing; sequencing was by immunoSEQ multiplex PCR. The table lists tens of thousands of clones, about 91% of them singletons, with over 7.5% in the top ten. The material sequenced was CD4+ or CD8+ T cells sorted from blood, taken in a trial of the OX40 agonist ivuxolimab. These receptors came from an adult with an advanced solid tumor such as melanoma, head and neck, liver or kidney cancer.

This clone has only a few counts. The chain employs TRBV6-1 and TRBJ1-5, with D unresolved. V lost 1 base to trimming and J lost 2 bases, with 12 bases between them. The length of the CDR3 is 16 residues. The germline gives CDR1 MNHNS, CDR2 SASEGT. Written as DNA, the CDR3 is TGTGCCAGCAGTGAAGGAGAAGGGCAAGGCAATCAGCCCCAGCATTTT. It specifies CASSEGEGQGNQPQHF.

J is TRBJ1-3 and V is TRBV6-6, with D unresolved. Germline lookup yields CDR1 MNHNY and CDR2 SVGAGI (reference sequence). This CDR3 is built from 14 residues. Trimming removed 5 bases at V and 1 base at J, with 9 bases between. CDR3 residues: CASSPDTSGNTIYF. Written as DNA, the CDR3 is TGTGCCAGCAGTCCCGACACGTCTGGAAACACCATATATTTT.

The rearrangement uses TRBV7-3 and TRBJ2-3, with TRBD2 matching over 13 bases. Trimming removed 4 bases from V and 4 bases from J; junction bases left unmatched: 2. Looked up from germline, CDR1 is SGHTA and CDR2 is FQGTGA. The CDR3 consists of 15 residues. The CDR3 nucleotides read TGTGCCAGCAGCTCCGGGACTAGCGGGGCAGATACGCAGTATTTT. Residues: CASSSGTSGADTQYF.

The table lists this clone with a few counts. This chain joins TRBV6-5 and TRBJ1-6; 7 bases map to TRBD1. This CDR3 is 15 amino acids long. Germline V gene lookup returns CDR1 MNHEY and CDR2 SVGAGI. With 8 bases clipped from V and 5 bases from J, the junction kept 9 bases outside the gene matches. CDR3 amino acids: CASRLQGTDNSPLHF. In DNA form, the CDR3 reads TGTGCCAGCCGTTTACAGGGGACGGATAATTCACCCCTCCACTTT.

The genes are TRBV7-9 and TRBJ2-7; no clear D. Trimming removed 3 bases at V and 5 bases at J, with 11 bases between. Germline V gene sequence: CDR1 SEHNR, CDR2 FQNEAQ (reference sequence). The CDR3 contains 13 residues. DNA for the CDR3: TGTGCCAGCAGCTTGAGTCTGACCAACGAGCAGTACTTC. This gives the protein CASSLSLTNEQYF.

The J gene is TRBJ1-2, the V gene TRBV2, with D tentatively TRBD1 (6 bases). The germline CDR1 and CDR2 sequences are SNHLY and FYNNEI. The V gene lost 6 bases and the J gene lost 7 bases, with 21 bases spanning the gap. This CDR3 region has 15 residues. This CDR3 reads CASSPRGQGLGGYTF. CDR3 DNA: TGTGCCAGCAGCCCTCGGGGGCAAGGACTCGGTGGCTACACCTTC.

The chain employs TRBV7-9 and TRBJ2-2; 9 nucleotides match TRBD2. Trimming cost V 5 bases and J 5 bases; bases outside gene matches: 6. CDR3 length equals 15 residues. CDR1 and CDR2 from the germline V gene are SEHNR and FQNEAQ (reference sequence). The CDR3 nucleotides read TGTGCCAGCAGCCTTAGCGGGAGTCGTACCGGGGAGCTGTTTTTT. Protein sequence: CASSLSGSRTGELFF. Supplemented by reference TRBV7-9 and TRBJ2-2, the full variable domain reads DTGVSQNPRHKITKRGQNVTFRCDPISEHNRLYWYRQTLGQGPEFLTYFQNEAQLEKSRLLSDRFSAERPKGSFSTLEIQRTEQGDSAMYLCASSLSGSRTGELFFGEGSRLTVL.

The chain couples TRBV27 to TRBJ2-7; 7 bases fit TRBD1. CDR3 length: 16 residues. Germline CDR1 is MNHEY and CDR2 is SMNVEV (reference sequence). Germline trimming cut 5 bases from V and 3 bases from J; bases unmatched to any gene: 13. CDR3 DNA: TGTGCCAGCAGTGATACGGGACAGTCAAGGAACTACGAGCAGTACTTC. Translation: CASSDTGQSRNYEQYF.

This chain links TRBV19 with TRBJ1-5; D perhaps matches TRBD1 (5 bases). The CDR3 is 15 residues long. Germline CDR1 is LNHDA and CDR2 is SQIVND (reference sequence). Trimming left V 7 bases short and J 6 bases short, with 19 bases between. CDR3 residues: CASTNRAQGSQPQHF. As DNA, the CDR3 is TGTGCCAGTACCAATAGGGCCCAGGGCAGTCAGCCCCAGCATTTT. Based on the CDR3 plus reference TRBV19 and TRBJ1-5, the full variable domain is DGGITQSPKYLFRKEGQNVTLSCEQNLNHDAMYWYRQDPGQGLRLIYYSQIVNDFQKGDIAEGYSVSREKKESFPLTVTSAQKNPTAFYLCASTNRAQGSQPQHFGDGTRLSIL.

The chain carries TRBV7-8 and TRBJ2-7; unclear D gene. V lost 1 base and J 2 bases, leaving 12 bases between the germline ends. Germline CDR1 SGHVS, CDR2 FQNEAQ. The CDR3 is 15 amino acids. The CDR3 loop reads CASSLGWTVTYEQYF. CDR3 DNA: TGTGCCAGCAGCTTAGGCTGGACGGTCACCTACGAGCAGTACTTC.

Here the CDR3 reads CASSAIETNYGYTF. CDR3 bases: TGCGCCAGCAGCGCAATTGAGACTAACTATGGCTACACCTTC. V usage is TRBV5-1 and J usage is TRBJ1-2; no definite D call. The germline V gene has CDR1 SGHRS and CDR2 YFSETQ. Trimming left V 4 bases short and J 0 bases short, with 10 bases between. CDR3 length equals 14 residues.

V usage is TRBV25-1 and J usage is TRBJ2-1; 7 positions agree with TRBD2. V dropped 5 bases and J dropped 10; count of bases not matched to a gene: 8. Germline CDR1 MGHDK, CDR2 SYGVNS. CDR3 length: 13 residues. The chain's CDR3 is CASSFYGGGEQFF. The CDR3 DNA reads as TGTGCCAGCAGTTTCTATGGGGGAGGGGAGCAGTTCTTC.

This clone occurred once. The chain links TRBV4-3 to TRBJ2-3, with TRBD2 identical over 10 bases. The CDR3 sequence is 17 residues long. Trimming removed 0 bases from V and 5 bases from J; junction bases left unmatched: 8. Germline V gene data show CDR1 as LGHNA and CDR2 as YSLEER. This CDR3 is CASSQEEVAGGGDTQYF. The CDR3 nucleotides are TGCGCCAGCAGCCAAGAAGAGGTAGCGGGAGGTGGAGATACGCAGTATTTT.

V usage is TRBV11-3 and J usage is TRBJ2-1, with D perhaps TRBD1 (6 bases). The V gene's germline CDR1 is SGHNT and CDR2 YENEEA. The CDR3 loop spans 16 amino acids. V gave up 5 bases and J gave up 1 base, with 15 bases separating them. The CDR3 sequence is CASSPTGIGSYNEQFF. CDR3 sequence (DNA): TGTGCCAGCAGCCCTACAGGGATTGGGTCCTACAATGAGCAGTTCTTC.

The V call is TRBV6-1, the J call TRBJ1-2, with D tentatively TRBD1 (5 bases). Germline V gene data show CDR1 as MNHNS and CDR2 as SASEGT. The CDR3 has 16 amino acids. Between the trimmed V and J ends, which lost 2 bases and 3 bases, there was a span of 16 bases. The CDR3 sequence is CASSESWRDADYGYTF. CDR3 bases: TGTGCCAGCAGTGAAAGTTGGAGGGACGCTGACTATGGCTACACCTTC.

The chain recombines TRBV11-2 with TRBJ2-1; 11 positions match TRBD1. V shed 4 bases, J shed 8 bases, and the junction held 7 bases outside the gene matches. CDR3 length equals 15 residues. The germline V gene encodes CDR1 SGHAT and CDR2 FQNNGV. The CDR3 reads CASSSGQGAKDEQFF. In DNA, the CDR3 is TGTGCCAGCAGCTCCGGACAGGGGGCTAAGGATGAGCAGTTCTTC.

The chain employs TRBV19 and TRBJ2-1; D may match TRBD1 or TRBD2 (5 bases each). Trimming pared 2 bases from V and 7 bases from J, leaving 15 bases between. CDR1 is LNHDA and CDR2 is SQIVND in the germline V gene (reference sequence). The CDR3 has 15 amino acids. The CDR3 sequence is CASSITASGRNEQFF. Written as DNA, the CDR3 is TGTGCCAGTAGTATAACCGCGTCGGGACGAAATGAGCAGTTCTTC.

V usage is TRBV27 and J usage is TRBJ2-1; 9 bases fit TRBD2. V was pared by 6 bases and J by 3 bases, with 6 bases of the junction left unmatched. The V gene's germline CDR1 is MNHEY and CDR2 SMNVEV (reference sequence). There are 15 residues in the CDR3. CDR3 nucleotides: TGTGCCAGCAGCCCCCTAGCGGGATACTACAATGAGCAGTTCTTC. Translation: CASSPLAGYYNEQFF.

This clone has only one observation. This CDR3 reads CASRTGGTPMNTEAFF. Written as DNA, the CDR3 is TGTGCCAGTAGGACAGGGGGCACCCCCATGAACACTGAAGCTTTCTTT. V and J are TRBV19 and TRBJ1-1, with 10 positions matching TRBD1. Per germline, CDR1 LNHDA and CDR2 SQIVND (reference sequence). The junction had 7 bases not matched to a gene; V was cut back by 6 bases and J by 0 bases. This CDR3 is 16 amino acids long.

This clone was observed a few times. This chain joins TRBV30 and TRBJ1-1; D remains unclear. V gave up 4 bases and J gave up 3 bases, with 12 bases separating them. The germline V gene encodes CDR1 GTSNPN and CDR2 SVGIG (reference sequence). This CDR3 is built from 13 residues. As DNA, the CDR3 is TGTGCCTGGAAACCGGGGTTGGACACTGAAGCTTTCTTT. It yields the protein CAWKPGLDTEAFF.

This clone was detected only once. This sequence joins TRBV19 and TRBJ1-6, with a weak D call TRBD1 (6 bases). This CDR3 has 12 residues. V lost 11 bases, J lost 6 bases, and 11 bases lay in between. In germline, CDR1 is LNHDA, CDR2 SQIVND (reference sequence). CDR3 sequence reads: CAGRTANSPLHF. The DNA for the CDR3 is TGTGCCGGACGGACAGCTAATTCACCCCTCCACTTT.

The chain recombines TRBV6-5 with TRBJ2-2; D may be TRBD2 (6 bases). The CDR3 runs 13 residues. Trimming left V 2 bases short and J 6 bases short, with 7 bases between. Germline CDR1 reads MNHEY; CDR2 reads SVGAGI. CDR3 loop: CASSYGGSGELFF. The DNA of the CDR3 is TGTGCCAGCAGTTACGGAGGGTCCGGGGAGCTGTTTTTT.

The chain uses TRBV12-5 and TRBJ2-1; 13 bases line up with TRBD2. This CDR3 contains 16 residues. The V segment lost 4 bases and the J segment 9 bases; nucleotides outside the gene matches: 9. CDR1 is LGHNT and CDR2 is FRNRAP in the germline V gene. The CDR3 reads CASGSGLAGYTGEQFF. The CDR3 nucleotides are TGTGCTAGTGGTTCGGGACTAGCGGGATATACTGGTGAGCAGTTCTTC.

J is TRBJ2-1 and V is TRBV28; D assignment may be TRBD1 or TRBD2 (5 bases each). V was clipped by 6 bases and J by 5 bases, with 26 bases between them. CDR1 and CDR2 from the germline V gene are MDHEN and SYDVKM. CDR3 size: 18 residues. In nucleotides, the CDR3 is TGTGCCAGCAGCCCTGGGGCTAGCACGTCGTTCCTTCACAATGAGCAGTTCTTC. Protein sequence: CASSPGASTSFLHNEQFF.

The chain carries TRBV5-4 and TRBJ2-1, with 7 bases identical to TRBD2. Trimming cost V 1 base and J 7 bases; bases outside gene matches: 5. Germline V gives CDR1 SGHNT, CDR2 YYREEE (reference sequence). The length of the CDR3 is 14 residues. Here the CDR3 reads CASSLNLAVNEQFF. The CDR3, as DNA: TGTGCCAGCAGCTTGAACCTAGCGGTTAATGAGCAGTTCTTC.